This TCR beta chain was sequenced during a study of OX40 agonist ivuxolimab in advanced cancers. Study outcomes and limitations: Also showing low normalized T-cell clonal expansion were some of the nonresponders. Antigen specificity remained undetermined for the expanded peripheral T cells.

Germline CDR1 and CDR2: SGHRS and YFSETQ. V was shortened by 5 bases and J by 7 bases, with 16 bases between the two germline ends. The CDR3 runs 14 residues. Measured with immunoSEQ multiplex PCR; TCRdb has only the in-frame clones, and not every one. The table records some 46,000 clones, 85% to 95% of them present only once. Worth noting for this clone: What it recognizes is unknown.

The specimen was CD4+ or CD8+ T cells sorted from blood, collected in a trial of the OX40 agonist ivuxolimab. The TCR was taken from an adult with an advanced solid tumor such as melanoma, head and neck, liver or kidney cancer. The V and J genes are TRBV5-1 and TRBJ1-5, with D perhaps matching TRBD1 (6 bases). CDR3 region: CASSGGAGEQPQHF. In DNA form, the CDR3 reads TGCGCCAGCAGTGGGGGGGCCGGGGAACAGCCCCAGCATTTT.